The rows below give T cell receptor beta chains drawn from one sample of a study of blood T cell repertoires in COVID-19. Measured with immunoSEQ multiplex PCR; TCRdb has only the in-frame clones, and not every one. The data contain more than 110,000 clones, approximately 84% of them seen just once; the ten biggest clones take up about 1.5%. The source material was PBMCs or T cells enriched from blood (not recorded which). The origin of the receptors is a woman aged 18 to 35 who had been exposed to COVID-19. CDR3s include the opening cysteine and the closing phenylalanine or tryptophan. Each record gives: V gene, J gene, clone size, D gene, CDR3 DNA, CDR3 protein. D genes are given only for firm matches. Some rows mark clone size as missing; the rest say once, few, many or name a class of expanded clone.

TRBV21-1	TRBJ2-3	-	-	TGTGCCAGCGCCCCCGGGGGACAGGTGACAGATACGCAGTATTTT	CASAPGGQVTDTQYF
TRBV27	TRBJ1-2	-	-	TGTGCCAGCAGTTTGGGAGAGAGAAACTATGGCTACACCTTC	CASSLGERNYGYTF
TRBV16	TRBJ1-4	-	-	TGTGCCAGCAGCCAGGACAGATCTAATGAAAAACTGTTTTTT	CASSQDRSNEKLFF
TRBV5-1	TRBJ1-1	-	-	TGCGCCAGCAGCTTGAAAGGGGGTTACACTGAAGCTTTCTTT	CASSLKGGYTEAFF
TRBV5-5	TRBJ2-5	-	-	TGTGCCAGCAGCTTGATACAGGGGGAGGGCGGGACCCAGTACTTC	CASSLIQGEGGTQYF
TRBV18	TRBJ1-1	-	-	TGTGCCAGCTCACCACAAGTAGGAGCGAACACTGAAGCTTTCTTT	CASSPQVGANTEAFF
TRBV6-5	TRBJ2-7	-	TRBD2	TGTGCCAGCAGTTACACTCAGCGGGGAATACGAGGGCAGTACTTC	CASSYTQRGIRGQYF
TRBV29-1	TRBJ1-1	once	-	TGCAGCGTTGCTCGGGGGATTGGCACTGAAGCTTTCTTT	CSVARGIGTEAFF
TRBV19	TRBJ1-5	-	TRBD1	TGTGCCAGTAGAGGCGGGACAGGGGGACCTCGGGGATGGAATCAGCCCCAGCATTTT	CASRGGTGGPRGWNQPQHF
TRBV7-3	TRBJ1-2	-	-	TGTGCCAGCAGCTCCTCGACAGCAGATGGCTACACCTTC	CASSSSTADGYTF
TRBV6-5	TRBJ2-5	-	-	TGTGCCAGCAGTCTCCTCGGGACAATTCAAGAGACCCAGTACTTC	CASSLLGTIQETQYF
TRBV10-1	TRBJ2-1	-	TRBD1	TGCGCCAGCACCGGACAGGGGGCGTCTGAGCAGTTCTTC	CASTGQGASEQFF
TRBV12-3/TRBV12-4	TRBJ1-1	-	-	TGTGCCAGCACCGGACCCGGGGACACTGAAGCTTTCTTT	CASTGPGDTEAFF
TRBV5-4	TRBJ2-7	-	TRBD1	TGTGCCAGCAGCGCGACTGGGACAGGGAGAGCCTCCTACGAGCAGTACTTC	CASSATGTGRASYEQYF
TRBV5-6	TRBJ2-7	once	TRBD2	TGTGCCAGCAGCTTCAGCGGGAGCTCCTACGAGCAGTACTTC	CASSFSGSSYEQYF
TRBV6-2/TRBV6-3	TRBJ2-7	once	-	TGTGCCAGCAGTTACAGTAGCGGTTCGGGCTACGAGCAGTACTTC	CASSYSSGSGYEQYF
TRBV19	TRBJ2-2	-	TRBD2	TGTGCCAGTAGTACCGGGAGGGCCCGGACCGGGGAGCTGTTTTTT	CASSTGRARTGELFF
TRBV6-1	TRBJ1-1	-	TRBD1	TGTGCCAGCAGTGAAGCGTTCTTAGGACAGGGTGGTGGTTTGGAAGCTTTCTTT	CASSEAFLGQGGGLEAFF
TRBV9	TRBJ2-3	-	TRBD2	TGTGCCAGCAGCCTGGGACTAGCGGCAAGCGATACGCAGTATTTT	CASSLGLAASDTQYF
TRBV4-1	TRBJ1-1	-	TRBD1	TGCGCCAGCAGCCCAGAATTTCCCGGGACAGGGGGCACTGAAGCTTTCTTT	CASSPEFPGTGGTEAFF
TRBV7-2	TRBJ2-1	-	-	TGTGCCAGCAGCTTAGCGGGGAGGACCTACAATGAGCAGTTCTTC	CASSLAGRTYNEQFF
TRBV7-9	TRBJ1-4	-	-	TGTGCCAGCAGCACTGACAGGAGTGGGGAAAAACTGTTTTTT	CASSTDRSGEKLFF
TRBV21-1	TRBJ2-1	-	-	TGTGCCAGCAGCAAAGGCCGACTAGCGGGATTCTCCGCCTACAATGAGCAGTTCTTC	CASSKGRLAGFSAYNEQFF
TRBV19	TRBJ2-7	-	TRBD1	TGTGCCACCGCCGCTTTCGGGACAGGGGGTGCCTACGAGCAGTACTTC	CATAAFGTGGAYEQYF
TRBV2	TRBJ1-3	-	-	TGTGCCAGCAGTGGATCAGTTAACACCATATATTTT	CASSGSVNTIYF
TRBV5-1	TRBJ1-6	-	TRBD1	TGCGCCAGCAGCCCGGGACAGGGAAACAAAAATTCACCCCTCCACTTT	CASSPGQGNKNSPLHF
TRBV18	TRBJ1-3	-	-	TGTGCCAGCTCACCACGAACAGGAAACTCTCCTGGAAACACCATATATTTT	CASSPRTGNSPGNTIYF
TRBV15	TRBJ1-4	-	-	TGTGCCACCGGTCCGTCAGGAGGGGAAAAACTGTTTTTT	CATGPSGGEKLFF
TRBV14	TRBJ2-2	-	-	TGTGCCAGCAGCCAAGACGTAATCGGGGAGCTGTTTTTT	CASSQDVIGELFF
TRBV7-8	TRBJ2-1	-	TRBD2	TGTGCCAGCAGCTTAACTAGCGCTTTAGATTACAATGAGCAGTTCTTC	CASSLTSALDYNEQFF
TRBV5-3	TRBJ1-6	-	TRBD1	TGTGCCAGAAGCCTCCCGACAGGGGGCTCTTCACCCCTCCACTTT	CARSLPTGGSSPLHF
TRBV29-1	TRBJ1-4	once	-	TGCAGCGTTGCCCGAACTAATGAAAAACTGTTTTTT	CSVARTNEKLFF
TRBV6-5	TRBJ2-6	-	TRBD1	TGTGCCAGCAGTTACTCGACAGGGTCAGGGGCCAACGTCCTGACTTTC	CASSYSTGSGANVLTF
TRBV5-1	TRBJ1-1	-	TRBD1	TGCGCCAGCAGCGCCAAGGGGGCGGCGAACACTGAAGCTTTCTTT	CASSAKGAANTEAFF
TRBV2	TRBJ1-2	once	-	TGTGCCAGCAGTGGGGAGCGAGGCCGCCCTTATGGCTACACCTTC	CASSGERGRPYGYTF
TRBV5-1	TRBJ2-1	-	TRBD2	TGCGCCAGCAGCTTGACTAGCGGACCCTACAATGAGCAGTTCTTC	CASSLTSGPYNEQFF
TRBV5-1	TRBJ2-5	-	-	TGCGCCAGCAGCTTGGGATTCGACCCCACGGGACTCCCCGGTGGGACCCAGTACTTC	CASSLGFDPTGLPGGTQYF
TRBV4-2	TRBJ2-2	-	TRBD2	TGTGCCAGCAGCCAGCCACTAGCGGGAGTTGCGACCGGGGAGCTGTTTTTT	CASSQPLAGVATGELFF
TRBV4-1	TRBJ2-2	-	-	TGCGCCAGCAGCCAAAGGGCTCGGGCAGGGAAGGACACCGGGGAGCTGTTTTTT	CASSQRARAGKDTGELFF
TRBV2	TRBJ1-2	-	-	TGTGCCAGCAGTGAATTGAGGGGCTACACCTTC	CASSELRGYTF
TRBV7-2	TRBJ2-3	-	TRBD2	TGTGCCAGCAGCTTAGATACTAGCGGTAGCACAGATACGCAGTATTTT	CASSLDTSGSTDTQYF
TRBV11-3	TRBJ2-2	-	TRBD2	TGTGCCAGCAGCTCCCGGGAGGCCGGGGAGCTGTTTTTT	CASSSREAGELFF
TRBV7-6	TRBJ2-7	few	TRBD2	TGTGCCAGCAGCGCGGGACTAGCGGGAGGACTCTCCTACGAGCAGTACTTC	CASSAGLAGGLSYEQYF
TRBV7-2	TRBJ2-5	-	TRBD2	TGTGCCAGCAGCCATCTAGCGGGGGTCCAAGAGACCCAGTACTTC	CASSHLAGVQETQYF
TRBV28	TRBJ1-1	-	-	TGTGCCAGCAGTTTCTATGTGAACACTGAAGCTTTCTTT	CASSFYVNTEAFF
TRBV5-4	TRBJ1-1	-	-	TGTGCCAGCAGCTCGCGCGGGATCCCGGGATTAAACACTGAAGCTTTCTTT	CASSSRGIPGLNTEAFF